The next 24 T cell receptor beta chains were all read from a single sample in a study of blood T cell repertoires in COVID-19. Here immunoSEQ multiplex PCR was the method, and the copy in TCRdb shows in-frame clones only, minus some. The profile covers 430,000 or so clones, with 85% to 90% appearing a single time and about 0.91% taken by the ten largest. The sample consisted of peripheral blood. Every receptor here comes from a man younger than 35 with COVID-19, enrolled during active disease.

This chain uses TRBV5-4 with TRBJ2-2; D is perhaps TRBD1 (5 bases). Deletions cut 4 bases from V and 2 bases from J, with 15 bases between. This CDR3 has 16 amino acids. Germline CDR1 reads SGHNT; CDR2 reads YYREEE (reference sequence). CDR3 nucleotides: TGTGCCAGCAGCCCGCAGGGTGGCGGTAACACCGGGGAGCTGTTTTTT. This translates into CASSPQGGGNTGELFF.

In DNA, the CDR3 is TGTGCCAGCTCATCCGGGACAGGGTACCACGAGCAGTACTTC. It is translated as CASSSGTGYHEQYF. V gene TRBV18 combines with J gene TRBJ2-7; 9 bases line up with TRBD1. The junction had 7 bases not matched to a gene; V was cut back by 5 bases and J by 5 bases. The CDR3 loop spans 14 amino acids. Germline CDR1 KGHSH, CDR2 LQKENI.

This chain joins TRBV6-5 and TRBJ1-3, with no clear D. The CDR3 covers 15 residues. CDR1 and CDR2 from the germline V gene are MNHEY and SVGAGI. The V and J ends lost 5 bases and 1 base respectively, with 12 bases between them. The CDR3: CASSILGGSGNTIYF. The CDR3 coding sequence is TGTGCCAGCAGTATCTTGGGCGGGTCTGGAAACACCATATATTTT.

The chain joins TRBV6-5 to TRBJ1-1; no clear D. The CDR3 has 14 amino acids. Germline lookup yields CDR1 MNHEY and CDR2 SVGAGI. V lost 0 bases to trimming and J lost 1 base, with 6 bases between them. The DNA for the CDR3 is TGTGCCAGCAGTTACTCGAACACGAACACTGAAGCTTTCTTT. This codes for CASSYSNTNTEAFF.

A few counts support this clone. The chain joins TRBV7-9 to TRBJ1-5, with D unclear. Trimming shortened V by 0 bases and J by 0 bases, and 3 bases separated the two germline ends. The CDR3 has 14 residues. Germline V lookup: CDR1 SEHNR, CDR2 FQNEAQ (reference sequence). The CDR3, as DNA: TGTGCCAGCAGCTTAGCATATAGCAATCAGCCCCAGCATTTT. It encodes CASSLAYSNQPQHF.

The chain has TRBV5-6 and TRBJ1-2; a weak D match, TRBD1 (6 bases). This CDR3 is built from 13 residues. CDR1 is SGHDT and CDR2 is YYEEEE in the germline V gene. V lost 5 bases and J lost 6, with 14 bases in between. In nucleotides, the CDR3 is TGTGCCAGCAGGTCTACAGGGAGAGATGGCTACACCTTC. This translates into CASRSTGRDGYTF.

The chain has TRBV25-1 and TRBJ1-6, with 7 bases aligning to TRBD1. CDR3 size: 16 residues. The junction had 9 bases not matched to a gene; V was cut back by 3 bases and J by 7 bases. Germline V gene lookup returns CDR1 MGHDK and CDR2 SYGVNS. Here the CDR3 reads CASSEEGGAWNSPLHF. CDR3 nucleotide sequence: TGTGCCAGCAGTGAGGAAGGGGGCGCCTGGAATTCACCCCTCCACTTT.

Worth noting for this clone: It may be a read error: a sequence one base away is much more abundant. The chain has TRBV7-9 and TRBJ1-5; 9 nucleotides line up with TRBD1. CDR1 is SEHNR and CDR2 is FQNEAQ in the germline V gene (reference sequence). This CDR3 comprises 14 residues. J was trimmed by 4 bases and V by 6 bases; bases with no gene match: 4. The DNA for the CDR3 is TGTGCCAGCAGTTTGGACAGGGGAAATCAGCCCCAGCATTTT. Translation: CASSLDRGNQPQHF.

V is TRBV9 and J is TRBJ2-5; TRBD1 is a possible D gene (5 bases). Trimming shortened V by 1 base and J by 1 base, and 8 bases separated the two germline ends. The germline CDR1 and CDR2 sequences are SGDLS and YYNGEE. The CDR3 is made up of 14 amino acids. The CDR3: CASSVPDSQETQYF. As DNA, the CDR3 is TGTGCCAGCAGCGTACCAGACAGCCAAGAGACCCAGTACTTC.

The CDR3 loop reads CASSQGTGGGYEQYF. The CDR3 DNA sequence: TGCGCCAGCAGCCAAGGTACAGGGGGTGGCTACGAGCAGTACTTC. The J gene is TRBJ2-7, the V gene TRBV4-1; TRBD1 aligns across 8 bases. The V and J ends lost 1 base and 3 bases, in that order; junction bases with no gene match: 5. CDR1 and CDR2 from the germline V gene are MGHRA and YSYEKL. This CDR3 is built from 15 residues.

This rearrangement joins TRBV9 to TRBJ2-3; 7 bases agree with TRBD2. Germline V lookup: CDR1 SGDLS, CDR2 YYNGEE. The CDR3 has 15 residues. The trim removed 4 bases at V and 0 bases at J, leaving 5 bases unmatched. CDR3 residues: CASSRYSGSTDTQYF. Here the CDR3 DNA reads TGTGCCAGCAGCAGATATAGCGGGAGCACAGATACGCAGTATTTT.

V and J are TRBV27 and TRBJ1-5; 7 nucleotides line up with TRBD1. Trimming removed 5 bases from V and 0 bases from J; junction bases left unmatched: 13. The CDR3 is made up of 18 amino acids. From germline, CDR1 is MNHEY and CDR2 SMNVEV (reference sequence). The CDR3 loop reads CASSRRDSRGISNQPQHF. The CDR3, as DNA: TGTGCCAGCAGTCGGCGGGACAGTCGGGGGATTAGCAATCAGCCCCAGCATTTT.

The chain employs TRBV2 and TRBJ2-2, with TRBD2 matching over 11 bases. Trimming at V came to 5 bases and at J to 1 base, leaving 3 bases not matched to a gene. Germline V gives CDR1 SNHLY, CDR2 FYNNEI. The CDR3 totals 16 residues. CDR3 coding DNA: TGTGCCAGCAGTCCCCTAGCGGGGGGGAACACCGGGGAGCTGTTTTTT. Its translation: CASSPLAGGNTGELFF.

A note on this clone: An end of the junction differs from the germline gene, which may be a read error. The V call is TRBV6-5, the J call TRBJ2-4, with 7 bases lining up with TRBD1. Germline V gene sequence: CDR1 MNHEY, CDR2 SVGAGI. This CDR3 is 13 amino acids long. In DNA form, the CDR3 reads TGTGCCAGCAGTCGCTCCGGGACAGTGAGCCTCGACTTC. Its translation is CASSRSGTVSLDF.

This CDR3 is CASSRTGTGGYTF. DNA of the CDR3: TGTGCCAGCAGCCGGACAGGAACGGGTGGCTACACCTTC. This chain connects TRBV5-4 to TRBJ1-2, with TRBD1 matching 7 bases. Per the germline V gene, CDR1 is SGHNT and CDR2 is YYREEE (reference sequence). V shed 4 bases, J shed 7 bases, and the junction held 7 bases outside the gene matches. The CDR3 length is 13 residues.

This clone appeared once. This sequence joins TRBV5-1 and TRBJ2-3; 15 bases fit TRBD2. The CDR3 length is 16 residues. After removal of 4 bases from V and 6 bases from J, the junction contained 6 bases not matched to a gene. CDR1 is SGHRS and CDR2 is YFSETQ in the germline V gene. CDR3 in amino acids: CASSPGLAGGFDTQYF. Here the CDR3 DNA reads TGCGCCAGCAGCCCCGGACTAGCGGGGGGGTTTGATACGCAGTATTTT.

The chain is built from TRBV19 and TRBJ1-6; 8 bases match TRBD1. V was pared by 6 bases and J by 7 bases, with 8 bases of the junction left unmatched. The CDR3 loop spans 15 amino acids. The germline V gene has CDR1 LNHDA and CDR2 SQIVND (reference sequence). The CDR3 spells CASRGGQGENSPLHF. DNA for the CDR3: TGTGCCAGTAGGGGTGGACAGGGCGAGAATTCACCCCTCCACTTT.

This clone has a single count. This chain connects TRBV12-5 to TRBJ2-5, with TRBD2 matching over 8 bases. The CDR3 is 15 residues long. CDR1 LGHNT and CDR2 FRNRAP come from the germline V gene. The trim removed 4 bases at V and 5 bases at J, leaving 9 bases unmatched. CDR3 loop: CASGSYRGGLETQYF. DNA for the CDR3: TGTGCTAGTGGTTCCTACCGGGGGGGCTTGGAGACCCAGTACTTC.

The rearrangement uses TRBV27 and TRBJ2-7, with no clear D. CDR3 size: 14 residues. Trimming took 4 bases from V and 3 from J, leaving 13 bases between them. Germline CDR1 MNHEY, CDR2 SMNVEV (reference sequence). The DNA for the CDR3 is TGTGCCAGCAGTTCGTTAGACTCGATCTACGAGCAGTACTTC. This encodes CASSSLDSIYEQYF.

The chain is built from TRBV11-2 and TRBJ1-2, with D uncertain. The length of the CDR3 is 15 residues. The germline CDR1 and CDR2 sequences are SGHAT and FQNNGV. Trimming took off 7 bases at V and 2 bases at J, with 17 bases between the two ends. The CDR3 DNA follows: TGTGCCAGCACCCCAGACGGCGGGGTAAACTATGGCTACACCTTC. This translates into CASTPDGGVNYGYTF.

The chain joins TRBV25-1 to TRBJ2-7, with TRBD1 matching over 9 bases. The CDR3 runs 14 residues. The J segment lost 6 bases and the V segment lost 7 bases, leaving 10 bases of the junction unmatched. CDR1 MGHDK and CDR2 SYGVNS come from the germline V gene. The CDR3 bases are TGTGCCAGCACAAAGGGACAGGGAAGGGGCGAGCAGTACTTC. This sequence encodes CASTKGQGRGEQYF.

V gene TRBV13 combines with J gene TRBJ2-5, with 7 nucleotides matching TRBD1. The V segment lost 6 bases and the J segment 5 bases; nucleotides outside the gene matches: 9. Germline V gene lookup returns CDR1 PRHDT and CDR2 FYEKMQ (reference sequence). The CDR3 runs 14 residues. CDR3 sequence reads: CASSGTAAGETQYF. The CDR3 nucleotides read TGTGCCAGCAGTGGGACAGCGGCAGGGGAGACCCAGTACTTC.

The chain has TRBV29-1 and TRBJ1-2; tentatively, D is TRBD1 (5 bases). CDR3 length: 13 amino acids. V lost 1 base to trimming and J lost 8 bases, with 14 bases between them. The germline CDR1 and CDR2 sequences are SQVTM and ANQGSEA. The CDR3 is CSVEGQGVRGYTF. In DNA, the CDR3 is TGCAGCGTTGAAGGGCAGGGTGTCCGGGGCTACACCTTC.

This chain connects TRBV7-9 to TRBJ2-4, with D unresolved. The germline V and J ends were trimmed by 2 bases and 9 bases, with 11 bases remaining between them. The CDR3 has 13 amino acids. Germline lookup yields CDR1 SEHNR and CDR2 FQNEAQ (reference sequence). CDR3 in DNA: TGTGCCAGCAGCTTATTTACGCCGGGCATTCAGTACTTC. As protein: CASSLFTPGIQYF.